Described below is a single T cell receptor beta chain sequence and its context. The data originate from a study of response to subunit inactivated influenza vaccine. CDR3 length: 16 amino acids. Germline CDR1 and CDR2: MNHNS and SASEGT. Germline trimming cut 10 bases from V and 6 bases from J; bases unmatched to any gene: 15. From the RT-PCR reads, TCRdb called clonotypes with MiXCR, one entry per CDR3 protein. The profile shows almost 600,000 distinct CDR3 sequences, 11% to 15% of them singletons. The input for sequencing was PBMCs from blood, taken less than 13 days after vaccination. V and J are TRBV6-1 and TRBJ2-1, with 10 bases that match TRBD2. This TCR derives from a man between 45 and 60 years old who received an inactivated influenza vaccine. CDR3 in DNA: TGTGCCACCCTTAGAACTCCCGGGACTAGCGCCAATGAGCAGTTCTTC. Translated, it gives CATLRTPGTSANEQFF.